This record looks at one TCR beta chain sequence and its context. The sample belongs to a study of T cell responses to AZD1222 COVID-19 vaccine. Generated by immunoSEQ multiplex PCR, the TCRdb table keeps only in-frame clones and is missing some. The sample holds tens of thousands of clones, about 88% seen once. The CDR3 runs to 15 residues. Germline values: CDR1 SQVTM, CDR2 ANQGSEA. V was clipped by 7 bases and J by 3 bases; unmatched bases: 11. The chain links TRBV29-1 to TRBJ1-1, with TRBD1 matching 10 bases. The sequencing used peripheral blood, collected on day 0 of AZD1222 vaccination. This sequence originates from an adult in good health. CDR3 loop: CSGLDRGRRDTEAFF. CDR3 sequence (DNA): TGCAGCGGACTTGACAGGGGGCGGAGGGACACTGAAGCTTTCTTT.